A selection of T cell receptor beta chains follows, all from one sample in a study of T cells in localized non-small cell lung cancer. Clones were read by immunoSEQ multiplex PCR, and TCRdb kept only the in-frame ones, dropping some. Found here are more than 45,000 clones, roughly 80% of them singletons; the top ten hold less than 20%. Specimen: peripheral blood, collected before any cancer treatment. The receptors shown here come from a man aged 40-75 years with stage I squamous cell lung carcinoma. CDR3s include the opening cysteine and the closing phenylalanine or tryptophan. The D gene is left open where the match is weak. The listing skips clone size in some rows; elsewhere it reads once, few, many or a size class.

CASSPGTGGEAFF	TGTGCCAGCAGCCCTGGGACAGGGGGTGAAGCTTTCTTT	TRBD1	13	few	TRBJ1-1	TRBV9
CASSPQGRAQETQYF	TGTGCCAGCAGCCCCCAGGGGCGGGCCCAAGAGACCCAGTACTTC	-	15	few	TRBJ2-5	TRBV4-2
CASSLAPGGLNTIYF	TGTGCCAGCAGCTTGGCCCCGGGAGGGCTGAACACCATATATTTT	-	15	-	TRBJ1-3	TRBV5-5
CASSIRTGNTGELFF	TGTGCCAGTAGTATCCGGACAGGGAACACCGGGGAGCTGTTTTTT	TRBD1	15	-	TRBJ2-2	TRBV19
CASSIGDAQPQHF	TGTGCCAGTAGTATCGGGGACGCGCAGCCCCAGCATTTT	-	13	-	TRBJ1-5	TRBV19
CASSIKVWTEGNTGELFF	TGTGCCAGTAGTATAAAAGTCTGGACCGAGGGAAATACCGGGGAGCTGTTTTTT	-	18	-	TRBJ2-2	TRBV19
CASSVAVGGFYNEQFF	TGTGCCAGCAGCGTAGCCGTCGGGGGTTTCTACAATGAGCAGTTCTTC	-	16	-	TRBJ2-1	TRBV9
CASGPGGSVTEAFF	TGTGCTAGTGGGCCGGGGGGATCCGTGACTGAAGCTTTCTTT	-	14	-	TRBJ1-1	TRBV12-5
CASSGWAGGSTDTQYF	TGTGCCAGCAGCGGTTGGGCGGGGGGTTCCACAGATACGCAGTATTTT	TRBD2	16	-	TRBJ2-3	TRBV5-6
CAISEGTREETQYF	TGTGCCATCAGTGAGGGGACTAGAGAGGAGACCCAGTACTTC	TRBD2	14	-	TRBJ2-5	TRBV10-3
CASRERPKGTDTQYF	TGTGCCAGCAGAGAGAGACCCAAAGGCACAGATACGCAGTATTTT	-	15	-	TRBJ2-3	TRBV28
CASSLPGSMGNTIYF	TGTGCCAGCAGTTTACCAGGGTCAATGGGAAACACCATATATTTT	-	15	once	TRBJ1-3	TRBV28
CASSRGGNYGYTF	TGTGCCAGCAGCCGGGGGGGGAACTATGGCTACACCTTC	-	13	-	TRBJ1-2	TRBV7-6
CASRAAPNQPQHF	TGTGCCAGTAGGGCAGCCCCCAATCAGCCCCAGCATTTT	-	13	-	TRBJ1-5	TRBV6-5
CASSPPDRQGASEAFF	TGTGCCAGCTCACCACCCGATAGACAGGGGGCCTCTGAAGCTTTCTTT	TRBD1	16	once	TRBJ1-1	TRBV18
CASSLAEGAKYEQYF	TGTGCCAGCAGCTTAGCTGAGGGGGCCAAATACGAGCAGTACTTC	TRBD1	15	medium-sized	TRBJ2-7	TRBV7-9
CASTVRDTEAFF	TGTGCCAGCACTGTGAGAGACACTGAAGCTTTCTTT	-	12	-	TRBJ1-1	TRBV2
CASSSWAQNTEAFF	TGTGCCAGCAGCTCCTGGGCCCAGAACACTGAAGCTTTCTTT	-	14	few	TRBJ1-1	TRBV7-9
CASTKDGQVGDTQYF	TGCGCCAGCACCAAAGACGGACAGGTCGGGGATACGCAGTATTTT	TRBD1	15	-	TRBJ2-3	TRBV5-1
CSVQTGETYEQYF	TGCAGCGTCCAGACAGGGGAGACCTACGAGCAGTACTTC	TRBD1	13	-	TRBJ2-7	TRBV29-1
CASSQREYQGASNYGYTF	TGTGCCAGCAGCCAAAGGGAATATCAGGGGGCAAGTAACTATGGCTACACCTTC	TRBD1	18	-	TRBJ1-2	TRBV5-4
CASRQGVTSVSQHF	TGTGCCAGCAGGCAGGGGGTGACATCAGTGTCCCAGCATTTT	TRBD1	14	-	TRBJ1-5	TRBV28
CASSQASTGNTEAFF	TGCGCCAGCAGCCAAGCCTCGACAGGGAACACTGAAGCTTTCTTT	-	15	few	TRBJ1-1	TRBV4-3
CASSLLSWGAPYQETQYF	TGTGCCAGCAGCTTACTTAGTTGGGGGGCCCCGTACCAAGAGACCCAGTACTTC	-	18	-	TRBJ2-5	TRBV7-9
CASSSGGQGGTDTQYF	TGTGCCAGCAGCTCCGGCGGACAGGGGGGCACAGATACGCAGTATTTT	TRBD1	16	-	TRBJ2-3	TRBV11-2
CASSQVKGLNEKLFF	TGCGCCAGCAGCCAAGTTAAGGGCCTTAATGAAAAACTGTTTTTT	-	15	-	TRBJ1-4	TRBV4-1